A single sample is the source of the 13 T cell receptor beta chains below, sequenced in a study of cytomegalovirus exposure and HLA in healthy donors. Vbeta (60) and Jbeta (13) primers were used in the PCR. The data were produced by immunoSEQ multiplex PCR, yet TCRdb's version contains in-frame clones alone and is incomplete. The profile shows roughly 93,000 clones, roughly 72% of them singletons. Sequenced material: PBMCs. The receptors stem from a man aged 30 to 39 in good health and CMV-seronegative.

The chain links TRBV2 to TRBJ2-3; 9 bases line up with TRBD2. The CDR3 covers 14 residues. The germline gives CDR1 SNHLY, CDR2 FYNNEI. J gave up 0 bases and V 8 bases, and 3 bases lay outside the gene matches. Here the CDR3 DNA reads TGTGCCAGCGGCGGACTAGCGAGCACAGATACGCAGTATTTT. Translated: CASGGLASTDTQYF.

The V and J genes are TRBV5-8 and TRBJ2-2, with 7 bases aligning to TRBD2. The ends lost 3 bases at V and 1 base at J; junction bases unmatched: 6. This CDR3 has 16 amino acids. Germline CDR1 is SGHTS and CDR2 is YDEGEE. The CDR3 nucleotides read TGTGCCAGCAGCTGGGGAGGGGCCAAGAACACCGGGGAGCTGTTTTTT. This gives the protein CASSWGGAKNTGELFF.

The genes are TRBV14 and TRBJ1-1; unclear D gene. CDR1 is SGHDN, CDR2 FVKESK, per germline. Trimming pared 0 bases from V and 0 bases from J, leaving 14 bases between. The CDR3 is 17 amino acids. CDR3 in DNA: TGTGCCAGCAGCCAAGATCGGGGAAACAGTATGAACACTGAAGCTTTCTTT. Translated: CASSQDRGNSMNTEAFF.

The V and J genes are TRBV11-3 and TRBJ1-5; D is ambiguous. This CDR3 has 13 residues. The V end lost 0 bases, the J end lost 7 bases, and 7 bases lay between the germline ends. Germline V gene lookup returns CDR1 SGHNT and CDR2 YENEEA. The CDR3, as DNA: TGTGCCAGCAGCTTAGATCCGAGGCAGCCCCAGCATTTT. This gives the protein CASSLDPRQPQHF.

The count of this clone is one. The chain links TRBV19 to TRBJ1-5, with 7 bases that match TRBD1. The CDR3 has 14 residues. V lost 1 base, J lost 4 bases, and 1 base stayed unmatched. Germline CDR1 and CDR2: LNHDA and SQIVND (reference sequence). DNA for the CDR3: TGTGCCAGTAGTATAGTCAGGGGGAATCAGCCCCAGCATTTT. It yields the protein CASSIVRGNQPQHF.

In its sample, this clone was seen a few times. This chain joins TRBV6-5 and TRBJ1-2; D is ambiguous. The V and J ends lost 9 bases and 8 bases respectively, with 7 bases between them. The CDR3 extends over 9 amino acids. Germline V gives CDR1 MNHEY, CDR2 SVGAGI. This CDR3 is CASSRGYTF. The CDR3 DNA reads as TGTGCCAGTTCCCGGGGCTACACCTTC.

The genes are TRBV27 and TRBJ2-5; 11 bases agree with TRBD2. V was pared by 0 bases and J by 4 bases, with 10 bases of the junction left unmatched. The CDR3 is 18 amino acids. Germline CDR1 reads MNHEY; CDR2 reads SMNVEV (reference sequence). CDR3 sequence reads: CASSLSLLAGGIRETQYF. The CDR3 coding sequence is TGTGCCAGCAGTTTATCCCTCCTAGCGGGGGGTATCCGAGAGACCCAGTACTTC.

The chain is built from TRBV14 and TRBJ1-3; D gene unclear. In germline, CDR1 is SGHDN, CDR2 FVKESK. Trimming stripped 4 bases from V and 0 bases from J, with 16 bases between. This CDR3 region has 17 residues. The CDR3: CASSRFGLKSSGNTIYF. The CDR3 nucleotides are TGTGCCAGCAGCCGGTTCGGGTTAAAGAGCTCTGGAAACACCATATATTTT.

The V and J genes are TRBV4-1 and TRBJ2-5; TRBD1 might be the D (6 bases). The germline CDR1 and CDR2 sequences are MGHRA and YSYEKL. This CDR3 contains 18 residues. V was trimmed by 1 base and J by 5 bases, leaving 23 bases between them. The CDR3 here is CASSQVYNSGGGLETQYF. CDR3 nucleotide sequence: TGCGCCAGCAGCCAAGTTTATAATAGTGGGGGCGGTTTGGAGACCCAGTACTTC.

V usage is TRBV15 and J usage is TRBJ2-7; 9 positions match TRBD1. The length of the CDR3 is 17 residues. Germline V CDR1 and CDR2: LNHNV, YYDKDF (reference sequence). V gave up 3 bases and J gave up 5 bases; unmatched junction bases: 14. In nucleotides, the CDR3 is TGTGCCACCAGCAGGGAATACGTTCGACAGGGGGGACACGAGCAGTACTTC. Its translation: CATSREYVRQGGHEQYF. The full variable domain, its missing parts supplied by reference TRBV15 and TRBJ2-7, is DAMVIQNPRYQVTQFGKPVTLSCSQTLNHNVMYWYQQKSSQAPKLLFHYYDKDFNNEADTPDNFQSRRPNTSFCFLDIRSPGLGDTAMYLCATSREYVRQGGHEQYFGPGTRLTVT.

This clone was observed a single time. The chain combines TRBV13 with TRBJ1-5; 7 nucleotides agree with TRBD1. The V and J ends lost 4 bases and 4 bases, in that order; junction bases with no gene match: 10. Germline V CDR1 and CDR2: PRHDT, FYEKMQ (reference sequence). The CDR3 length is 16 residues. The CDR3 spells CASSWRGTATNQPQHF. The CDR3 DNA reads TGTGCCAGCAGCTGGCGAGGGACAGCAACAAATCAGCCCCAGCATTTT. Combining the CDR3 with reference TRBV13 and TRBJ1-5 gives the whole variable domain AAGVIQSPRHLIKEKRETATLKCYPIPRHDTVYWYQQGPGQDPQFLISFYEKMQSDKGSIPDRFSAQQFSDYHSELNMSSLELGDSALYFCASSWRGTATNQPQHFGDGTRLSIL.

The chain has TRBV5-6 and TRBJ2-1, with 8 bases aligning to TRBD2. With 6 bases clipped from V and 1 base from J, the junction kept 9 bases outside the gene matches. CDR3 length: 16 residues. Germline CDR1 is SGHDT and CDR2 is YYEEEE. The CDR3 DNA sequence: TGTGCCAGCACCTCCTGGGGCGGGAGGTCCTACAATGAGCAGTTCTTC. It is translated as CASTSWGGRSYNEQFF.

This clone occurred a few times. The V call is TRBV27, the J call TRBJ2-7; D is possibly TRBD1 (5 bases). Germline loops: CDR1 MNHEY, CDR2 SMNVEV (reference sequence). The CDR3 spans 15 residues. The germline V and J ends were trimmed by 6 bases and 2 bases, with 17 bases remaining between them. Here the CDR3 reads CASSRPPTVTYEQYF. DNA of the CDR3: TGTGCCAGCAGCAGACCCCCGACAGTAACCTACGAGCAGTACTTC.